These 9 T cell receptor beta chains were sequenced from one sample in a study of shared clonotypes between healthy human individuals (dated by TCRdb to the early 2020s). The library was obtained by the immunoSEQ multiplex PCR assay. The clones in this table, taken by TCRdb from immuneACCESS, are in-frame only. Not every clone is retained; where verified, under half of the shortfall comes from an unresolved V gene, and the cause of the rest is unknown. A total of over 700,000 clones appear in this sample, roughly 72% of them only once. The ten largest clones represent over 1.5% of the sample. Sequenced input: memory CD4+ T cells sorted from blood. The sample's cell subset or site label, in plain terms: CD45RA-negative fraction. All receptors come from a woman in her 30s in good health.

In this sample, this clone turned up a few times. This chain connects TRBV5-1 to TRBJ2-6; D ambiguous. CDR3 length: 16 residues. Deletions cut 2 bases from V and 2 bases from J, with 11 bases between. Germline V gives CDR1 SGHRS, CDR2 YFSETQ. The CDR3 DNA reads TGCGCCAGCAGCTTCCATCTTGGCACTGGGGCCAACGTCCTGACTTTC. This gives the protein CASSFHLGTGANVLTF. Using reference TRBV5-1 and TRBJ2-6 for the parts outside the CDR3, the full variable domain is KAGVTQTPRYLIKTRGQQVTLSCSPISGHRSVSWYQQTPGQGLQFLFEYFSETQRNKGNFPGRFSGRQFSNSRSEMNVSTLELGDSALYLCASSFHLGTGANVLTFGAGSRLTVL.

The chain employs TRBV4-1 and TRBJ1-1, with D possibly TRBD1 on 6 matching bases. V was pared by 4 bases and J by 0 bases, with 9 bases between. Germline V lookup: CDR1 MGHRA, CDR2 YSYEKL. This CDR3 has 14 amino acids. The CDR3: CASSRQGLNTEAFF. As DNA, the CDR3 is TGCGCCAGCAGCCGCCAGGGGTTGAACACTGAAGCTTTCTTT.

The chain has TRBV7-9 and TRBJ1-3; D gene unclear. CDR3 size: 14 residues. V shed 6 bases and J shed 0 bases, with 9 bases lying between them. In germline, CDR1 is SEHNR, CDR2 FQNEAQ (reference sequence). The CDR3 here is CASRKGSSGNTIYF. The CDR3 DNA reads TGTGCCAGCAGGAAGGGTAGCTCTGGAAACACCATATATTTT.

This clone was counted between two and nine times. J is TRBJ1-1 and V is TRBV20-1; D is uncertain. Germline CDR1 reads DFQATT; CDR2 reads SNEGSKA (reference sequence). V dropped 5 bases and J dropped 5 bases, with 9 bases sitting between them. The CDR3 runs 11 residues. CDR3 protein: CSALGSTEAFF. The DNA of the CDR3 is TGCAGTGCTCTCGGGTCGACTGAAGCTTTCTTT.

V gene TRBV27 combines with J gene TRBJ2-3; D is undetermined. CDR1 is MNHEY and CDR2 is SMNVEV in the germline V gene (reference sequence). The ends were cut back, 4 bases at V and 0 bases at J, with 14 bases in the middle. This CDR3 region has 16 residues. As DNA, the CDR3 is TGTGCCAGCAGTTACCTTTTGGACCCGAGCACAGATACGCAGTATTTT. Its translation is CASSYLLDPSTDTQYF.

This chain uses TRBV2 with TRBJ2-3; D is uncertain. With 4 bases removed from V and 4 bases from J, the gap between germline ends came to 12 bases. CDR3 length: 14 residues. CDR1 and CDR2 (germline): SNHLY, FYNNEI. As DNA, the CDR3 is TGTGCCAGCAGTGGATTGCTTAGGGCAGATACGCAGTATTTT. This codes for CASSGLLRADTQYF.

This clone was recorded at least ten times. The chain is built from TRBV19 and TRBJ2-2, with D hard to call. The length of the CDR3 is 15 residues. The ends were cut back, 6 bases at V and 2 bases at J, with 13 bases in the middle. Looked up from germline, CDR1 is LNHDA and CDR2 is SQIVND (reference sequence). Here the CDR3 DNA reads TGTGCCAGTAGCACCCCGAACAGCAACACCGGGGAGCTGTTTTTT. Amino acids: CASSTPNSNTGELFF.

This chain links TRBV2 with TRBJ2-2; 10 bases fit TRBD1. The ends lost 0 bases at V and 5 bases at J; junction bases unmatched: 6. Germline-derived CDR1 and CDR2 are SNHLY and FYNNEI. The CDR3 extends over 17 amino acids. Here the CDR3 DNA reads TGTGCCAGCAGTGAAGCTCCGGGACAGGGGAGGACCGGGGAGCTGTTTTTT. Translated: CASSEAPGQGRTGELFF.

As DNA, the CDR3 is TGTGCCAGCAGCTTGGAGGTCGGTCCCTATGGCTACACCTTC. This gives the protein CASSLEVGPYGYTF. V gene TRBV5-5 combines with J gene TRBJ1-2; D is unclear. Trimming removed 0 bases from V and 4 bases from J, with 10 bases in between. The CDR3 has 14 amino acids. Germline V gives CDR1 SGHKS, CDR2 YYEKEE (reference sequence). The full variable domain, its missing parts supplied by reference TRBV5-5 and TRBJ1-2, is DAGVTQSPTHLIKTRGQQVTLRCSPISGHKSVSWYQQVLGQGPQFIFQYYEKEERGRGNFPDRFSARQFPNYSSELNVNALLLGDSALYLCASSLEVGPYGYTFGSGTRLTVV.